These 24 T cell receptor beta chains were all obtained from the same sample, sequenced in a study of T cells after yellow fever vaccination. A single record per CDR3 protein comes from TCRdb applying MiXCR to the 5' RACE reads. Among 120,000 or so distinct CDR3 sequences listed, roughly 15% were seen once. Sample: CD8+ T cells sorted from PBMCs, taken 5 days after the yellow fever booster vaccination. These receptors all stem from a man aged 18 to 29 who received the YFV17D yellow fever vaccine.

This clonotype was seen more than once but under ten times. This chain uses TRBV5-1 with TRBJ2-1; D is uncertain. Trimming shortened V by 1 base and J by 5 bases, and 10 bases separated the two germline ends. Germline CDR1 reads SGHRS; CDR2 reads YFSETQ. This CDR3 has 14 residues. The CDR3: CASSLLRADNEQFF. The CDR3 DNA reads as TGCGCCAGCAGCTTGCTCCGTGCCGACAATGAGCAGTTCTTC.

This clonotype was seen a handful of times. The chain combines TRBV7-9 with TRBJ1-1, with D possibly being TRBD1 (6 bases). Germline values: CDR1 SEHNR, CDR2 FQNEAQ (reference sequence). V was pared by 5 bases and J by 3 bases, with 13 bases between. This CDR3 contains 14 residues. CDR3 in amino acids: CASSREGDDTEAFF. CDR3 DNA sequence: TGTGCCAGCAGCAGGGAGGGGGATGACACTGAAGCTTTCTTT.

This clonotype was recorded a few times. Written as DNA, the CDR3 is TGCGCCAGCAGCTTGGACAGGGGGGAGAACACTGAAGCTTTCTTT. This codes for CASSLDRGENTEAFF. The chain joins TRBV5-1 to TRBJ1-1; 8 bases align to TRBD1. Germline lookup yields CDR1 SGHRS and CDR2 YFSETQ. The V and J ends lost 0 bases and 1 base, in that order; junction bases with no gene match: 2. This CDR3 has 15 amino acids.

The rearrangement joins TRBV25-1 to TRBJ1-5, with 9 bases fitting TRBD1. Germline CDR1 reads MGHDK; CDR2 reads SYGVNS. This CDR3 contains 16 residues. V dropped 4 bases and J dropped 1; count of bases not matched to a gene: 5. The CDR3 bases are TGTGCCAGCAGTGGACAGGGGGGCTTAAGCAATCAGCCCCAGCATTTT. Its protein product is CASSGQGGLSNQPQHF.

This clonotype was counted a few times. The chain combines TRBV6-2 or TRBV6-3 with TRBJ2-1; D call uncertain. CDR1 is MNHEY and CDR2 is SVGEGT in the germline V gene. Trimming shortened V by 10 bases and J by 4 bases, and 20 bases separated the two germline ends. There are 15 residues in the CDR3. The CDR3, as DNA: TGTGCCACCCGAGACGGCCGGGCACCTTACAATGAGCAGTTCTTC. Its protein is CATRDGRAPYNEQFF.

This clonotype was found a few times. This chain links TRBV5-1 with TRBJ2-2; 8 positions agree with TRBD1. The CDR3 is 16 amino acids. The junction had 6 bases not matched to a gene; V was cut back by 2 bases and J by 3 bases. Germline CDR1 reads SGHRS; CDR2 reads YFSETQ. The CDR3 coding sequence is TGCGCCAGCAGCTTTCGGACAGGGCCGTACACCGGGGAGCTGTTTTTT. As protein: CASSFRTGPYTGELFF.

This clonotype has more than one count but fewer than ten. This chain uses TRBV11-2 with TRBJ2-7; D unresolved. The V end lost 1 base, the J end lost 7 bases, and 17 bases lay between the germline ends. The length of the CDR3 is 15 residues. Germline loops: CDR1 SGHAT, CDR2 FQNNGV. As DNA, the CDR3 is TGTGCCAGCAGCTTAGCGGTGTCAGGCCTTGTGGAGCAGTACTTC. This gives the protein CASSLAVSGLVEQYF.

The chain carries TRBV7-9 and TRBJ2-5; 8 bases are a match to TRBD2. V lost 8 bases, J lost 7 bases, and 12 bases stayed unmatched. The CDR3 loop spans 14 amino acids. Per the germline V gene, CDR1 is SEHNR and CDR2 is FQNEAQ (reference sequence). The CDR3 region has the DNA TGTGCCAGCCGAGACGGGGGGGCCTTTGGGACCCAGTACTTC. Translating it yields CASRDGGAFGTQYF.

The genes are TRBV20-1 and TRBJ1-3; D gene ambiguous. V shed 1 base and J shed 2 bases, with 12 bases lying between them. Germline V CDR1 and CDR2: DFQATT, SNEGSKA (reference sequence). This CDR3 comprises 15 residues. The CDR3 DNA follows: TGCAGTGCTAGAGTCGTTGGAGGGACTGGAAACACCATATATTTT. As protein: CSARVVGGTGNTIYF.

This clonotype occurred a few times. The rearrangement uses TRBV7-9 and TRBJ2-1; D remains ambiguous. V was shortened by 0 bases and J by 5 bases, with 5 bases between the two germline ends. This CDR3 is built from 13 residues. Germline assignment: CDR1 SEHNR and CDR2 FQNEAQ (reference sequence). DNA for the CDR3: TGTGCCAGCAGCTTAGCGGGTCACAATGAGCAGTTCTTC. Its protein is CASSLAGHNEQFF.

This clonotype came up a few times. V is TRBV6-2 or TRBV6-3 and J is TRBJ2-5, with D perhaps given as TRBD1 or TRBD2 (6 bases each). The germline CDR1 and CDR2 sequences are MNHEY and SVGEGT. V lost 0 bases and J 1 base, leaving 9 bases between the germline ends. The CDR3 has 15 residues. CDR3 sequence (DNA): TGTGCCAGCAGTTACTCGCGGGACACCCAAGAGACCCAGTACTTC. It specifies CASSYSRDTQETQYF.

In its sample, this clonotype was seen once. This chain links TRBV7-6 with TRBJ2-7, with D hard to call. Germline V lookup: CDR1 SGHVS, CDR2 FNYEAQ. The CDR3 runs 14 residues. The V end was cut by 2 bases, the J end by 2 bases, with 10 bases between. The DNA of the CDR3 is TGTGCCAGCAGCTTATCAGCCGGTCCCTACGAGCAGTACGTC. Translated, it gives CASSLSAGPYEQYV.

This clonotype was recorded a few times. One end of the junction does not line up with germline, which may come from a read error. The chain recombines TRBV4-1 with TRBJ2-5; 7 nucleotides line up with TRBD2. Germline loops: CDR1 MGHRA, CDR2 YSYEKL. The CDR3 covers 15 residues. DNA for the CDR3: TGCGCCAGCAGCCAAACTAGCGTAAACCAAGGGACCCAGTACTTC. It specifies CASSQTSVNQGTQYF.

The rearrangement uses TRBV7-2 and TRBJ2-1; D may match TRBD1 or TRBD2 (7 bases each). V lost 4 bases to trimming and J lost 0 bases, with 25 bases between them. CDR1 is SGHTA, CDR2 FQGNSA, per germline. This CDR3 is built from 20 residues. DNA for the CDR3: TGTGCCAGCAGCTCACCCAGGGGGGGGGACAGAACATTCTCCTACAATGAGCAGTTCTTC. Translated, it gives CASSSPRGGDRTFSYNEQFF.

CDR3 nucleotides: TGCGCCAGCAGCTTGGCTGGCGGAACCTACGAGCAGTACTTC. Translating it yields CASSLAGGTYEQYF. The J gene is TRBJ2-7, the V gene TRBV5-1; D remains unclear. Germline values: CDR1 SGHRS, CDR2 YFSETQ. The V end lost 0 bases, the J end lost 2 bases, and 9 bases lay between the germline ends. CDR3 length: 14 residues.

This clonotype was seen a handful of times. This chain connects TRBV29-1 to TRBJ2-5; 8 nucleotides align to TRBD2. Losses at the gene ends were 3 bases for V and 1 base for J; bases not matched to a gene: 4. The CDR3 length is 14 residues. Per germline, CDR1 SQVTM and CDR2 ANQGSEA. CDR3 amino acids: CSVDVAGFQETQYF. The CDR3, as DNA: TGCAGCGTTGATGTAGCGGGGTTCCAAGAGACCCAGTACTTC.

The J gene is TRBJ2-1, the V gene TRBV6-5; 12 bases agree with TRBD2. The CDR3 is 16 residues long. The V gene's germline CDR1 is MNHEY and CDR2 SVGAGI. The trim removed 2 bases at V and 7 bases at J, leaving 6 bases unmatched. CDR3 coding DNA: TGTGCCAGCAGTTACGTCCCTAGCGGGGGGGAGAATGAGCAGTTCTTC. Translating gives CASSYVPSGGENEQFF.

CDR3 nucleotide sequence: TGCAGTGCTAGAGAGGACAGTGAAATTGATACGCAGTATTTT. It yields the protein CSAREDSEIDTQYF. The V gene is TRBV20-1, the J gene TRBJ2-3; weak D call: TRBD1 (6 bases). Trimming removed 0 bases from V and 6 bases from J, with 13 bases in between. The germline CDR1 and CDR2 sequences are DFQATT and SNEGSKA (reference sequence). This CDR3 is built from 14 residues.

In this sample, this clonotype turned up a few times. This chain connects TRBV7-2 to TRBJ2-1; the D is unclear. There are 14 residues in the CDR3. V lost 7 bases, J lost 0 bases, and 10 bases lay in between. The germline gives CDR1 SGHTA, CDR2 FQGNSA. For the CDR3, the DNA is TGTGCCAGCACCCCAACAGTCTCCTACAATGAGCAGTTCTTC. This translates into CASTPTVSYNEQFF.

V and J are TRBV9 and TRBJ1-2; D remains ambiguous. The ends were cut back, 0 bases at V and 4 bases at J, with 16 bases in the middle. The CDR3 is 16 residues long. From germline, CDR1 is SGDLS and CDR2 YYNGEE. DNA of the CDR3: TGTGCCAGCAGCGTAGAAGCAGTCGGCGTCTCCTATGGCTACACCTTC. Translated, it gives CASSVEAVGVSYGYTF.

V and J are TRBV6-5 and TRBJ1-6, with TRBD1 matching over 9 bases. V lost 0 bases to trimming and J lost 14 bases; unmatched junction nucleotides: 8. Germline V gene lookup returns CDR1 MNHEY and CDR2 SVGAGI. This CDR3 comprises 15 residues. The DNA of the CDR3 is TGTGCCAGCAGTTACTCTACGGGACAGGGAACCTCCCTCCACTTT. This translates into CASSYSTGQGTSLHF.

This clonotype was seen more than once but under ten times. This chain links TRBV7-9 with TRBJ2-1; 9 nucleotides match TRBD1. Unmatched junction bases numbered 9, after V lost 5 bases and J lost 7 bases. Germline V gives CDR1 SEHNR, CDR2 FQNEAQ (reference sequence). This CDR3 has 15 amino acids. In nucleotides, the CDR3 is TGTGCCAGCAGCCACGCTGGACAGGGGTGGAATGAGCAGTTCTTC. It translates to CASSHAGQGWNEQFF.

This chain links TRBV7-6 with TRBJ2-2; tentatively, D is TRBD1 (6 bases). Germline V lookup: CDR1 SGHVS, CDR2 FNYEAQ. The CDR3 has 14 residues. V lost 5 bases and J lost 7, with 14 bases in between. The CDR3 nucleotides are TGTGCCAGCAGCCTCCGGACAGAGGACGGGGAGCTGTTTTTT. It codes for CASSLRTEDGELFF.

In its sample, this clonotype was seen a few times. CDR3 amino acids: CASSYDRAQETQYF. For the CDR3, the DNA is TGCGCCAGCAGCTATGACAGGGCCCAAGAGACCCAGTACTTC. The chain carries TRBV5-1 and TRBJ2-5; 7 positions match TRBD1. Germline values: CDR1 SGHRS, CDR2 YFSETQ. The trim removed 3 bases at V and 1 base at J, leaving 3 bases unmatched. The CDR3 is 14 residues long.